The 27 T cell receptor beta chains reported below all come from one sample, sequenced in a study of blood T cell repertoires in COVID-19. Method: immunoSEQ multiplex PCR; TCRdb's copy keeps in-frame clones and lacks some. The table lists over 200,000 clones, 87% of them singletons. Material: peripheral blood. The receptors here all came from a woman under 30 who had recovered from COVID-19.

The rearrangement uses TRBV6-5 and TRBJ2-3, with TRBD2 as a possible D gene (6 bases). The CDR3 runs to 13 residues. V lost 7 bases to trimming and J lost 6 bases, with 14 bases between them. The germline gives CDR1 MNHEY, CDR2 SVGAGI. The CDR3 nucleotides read TGTGCCAGCAATGGCGGGACTTGGGATACGCAGTATTTT. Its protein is CASNGGTWDTQYF.

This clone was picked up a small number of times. The CDR3: CASSLRLHYEQYF. CDR3 sequence (DNA): TGTGCCAGCAGTTTGAGACTCCACTACGAGCAGTACTTC. V gene TRBV27 combines with J gene TRBJ2-7; D not resolved. Between the trimmed V and J ends, which lost 3 bases and 3 bases, there was a span of 9 bases. This CDR3 spans 13 amino acids. CDR1 MNHEY and CDR2 SMNVEV come from the germline V gene (reference sequence).

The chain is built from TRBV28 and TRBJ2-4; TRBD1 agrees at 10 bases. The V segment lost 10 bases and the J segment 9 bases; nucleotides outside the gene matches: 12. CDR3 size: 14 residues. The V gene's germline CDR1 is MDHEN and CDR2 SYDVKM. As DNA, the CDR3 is TGTGCCACCCATCCCGGGACAGGGGTAGCCATTCAGTACTTC. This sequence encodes CATHPGTGVAIQYF.

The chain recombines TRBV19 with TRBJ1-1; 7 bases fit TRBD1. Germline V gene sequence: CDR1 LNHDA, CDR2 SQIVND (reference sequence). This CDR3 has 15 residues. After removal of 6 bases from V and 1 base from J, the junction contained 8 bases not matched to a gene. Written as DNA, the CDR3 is TGTGCCAGTAGCCGCACCGGGACAGCGAACACTGAAGCTTTCTTT. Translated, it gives CASSRTGTANTEAFF.

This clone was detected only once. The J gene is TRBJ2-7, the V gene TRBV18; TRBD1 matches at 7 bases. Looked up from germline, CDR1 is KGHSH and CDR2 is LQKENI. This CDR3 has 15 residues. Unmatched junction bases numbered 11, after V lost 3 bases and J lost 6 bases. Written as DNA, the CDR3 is TGTGCCAGCTCACCCCCGGTTAGGGGGCTCGGCGAGCAGTACTTC. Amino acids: CASSPPVRGLGEQYF.

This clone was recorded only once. This chain's CDR3 is CSASGAGGPYNEQFF. CDR3 bases: TGCAGTGCTAGTGGAGCGGGAGGGCCCTACAATGAGCAGTTCTTC. V and J are TRBV20-1 and TRBJ2-1; 10 bases fit TRBD2. J was trimmed by 2 bases and V by 3 bases; bases with no gene match: 4. CDR3 length equals 15 residues. Germline lookup yields CDR1 DFQATT and CDR2 SNEGSKA (reference sequence).

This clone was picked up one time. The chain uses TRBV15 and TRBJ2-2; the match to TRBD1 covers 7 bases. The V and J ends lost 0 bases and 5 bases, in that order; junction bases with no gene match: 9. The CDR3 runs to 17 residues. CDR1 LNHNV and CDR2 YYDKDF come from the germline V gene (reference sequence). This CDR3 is CATSRDPPVQGTGELFF. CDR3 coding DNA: TGTGCCACCAGCAGAGATCCGCCGGTACAGGGGACCGGGGAGCTGTTTTTT.

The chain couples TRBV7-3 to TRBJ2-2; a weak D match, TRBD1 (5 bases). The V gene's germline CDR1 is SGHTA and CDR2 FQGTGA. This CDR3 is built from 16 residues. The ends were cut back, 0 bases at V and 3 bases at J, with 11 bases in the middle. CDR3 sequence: CASSLTRRADTGELFF. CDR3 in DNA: TGTGCCAGCAGCTTAACCCGCAGGGCAGACACCGGGGAGCTGTTTTTT.

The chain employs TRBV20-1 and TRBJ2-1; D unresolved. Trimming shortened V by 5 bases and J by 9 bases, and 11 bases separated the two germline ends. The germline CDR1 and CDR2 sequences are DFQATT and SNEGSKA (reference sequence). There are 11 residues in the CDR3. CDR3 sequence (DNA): TGCAGTGCTCGACTCCACCCTGAGCAGTTCTTC. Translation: CSARLHPEQFF.

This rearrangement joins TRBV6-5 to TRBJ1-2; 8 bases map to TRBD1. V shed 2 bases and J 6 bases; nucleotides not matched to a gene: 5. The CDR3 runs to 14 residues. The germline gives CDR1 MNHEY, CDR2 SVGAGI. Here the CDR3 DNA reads TGTGCCAGCAGTTACGAAGTGACAGGGGATGGCTACACCTTC. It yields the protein CASSYEVTGDGYTF.

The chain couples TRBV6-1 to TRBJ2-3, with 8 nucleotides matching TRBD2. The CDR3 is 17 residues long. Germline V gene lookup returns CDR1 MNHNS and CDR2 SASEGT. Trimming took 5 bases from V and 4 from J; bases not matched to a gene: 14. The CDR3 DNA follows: TGTGCCAGCAGTAAAGACGTGAGGCGGGAGGTTTCAGATACGCAGTATTTT. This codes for CASSKDVRREVSDTQYF.

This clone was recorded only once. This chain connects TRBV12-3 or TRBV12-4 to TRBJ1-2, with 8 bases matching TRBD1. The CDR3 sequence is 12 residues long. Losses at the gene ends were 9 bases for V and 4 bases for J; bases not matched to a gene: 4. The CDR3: CASTGGSYGYTF. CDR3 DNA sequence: TGTGCCAGTACAGGGGGTTCCTATGGCTACACCTTC.

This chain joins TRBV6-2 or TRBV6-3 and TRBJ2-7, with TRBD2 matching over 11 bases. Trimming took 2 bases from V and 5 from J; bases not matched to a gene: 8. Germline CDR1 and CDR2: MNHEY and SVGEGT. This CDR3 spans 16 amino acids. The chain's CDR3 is CASSYRRLAGHDEQYF. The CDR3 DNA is TGTGCCAGCAGTTACCGCAGACTAGCGGGGCACGACGAGCAGTACTTC.

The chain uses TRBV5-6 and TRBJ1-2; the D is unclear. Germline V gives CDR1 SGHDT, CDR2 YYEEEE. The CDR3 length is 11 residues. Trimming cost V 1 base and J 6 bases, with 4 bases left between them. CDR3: CASSLSDGYTF. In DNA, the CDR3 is TGTGCCAGCAGCTTGTCGGATGGCTACACCTTC.

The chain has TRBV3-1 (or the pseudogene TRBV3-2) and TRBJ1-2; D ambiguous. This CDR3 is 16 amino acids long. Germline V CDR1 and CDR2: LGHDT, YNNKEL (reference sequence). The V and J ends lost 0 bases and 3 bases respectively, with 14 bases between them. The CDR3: CASSQDGRVADYGYTF. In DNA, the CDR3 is TGTGCCAGCAGCCAAGACGGCCGGGTGGCGGACTATGGCTACACCTTC.

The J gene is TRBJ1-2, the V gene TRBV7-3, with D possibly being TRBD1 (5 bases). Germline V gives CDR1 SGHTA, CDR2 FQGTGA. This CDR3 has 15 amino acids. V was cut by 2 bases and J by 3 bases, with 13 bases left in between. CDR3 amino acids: CASSLSAGSDYGYTF. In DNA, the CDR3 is TGTGCCAGCAGCTTATCGGCAGGGTCGGACTATGGCTACACCTTC.

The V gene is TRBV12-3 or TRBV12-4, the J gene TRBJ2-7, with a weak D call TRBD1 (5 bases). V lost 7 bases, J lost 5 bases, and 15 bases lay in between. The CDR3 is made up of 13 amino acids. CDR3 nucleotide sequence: TGTGCCAGCACCGAAGACAGTTTCAACGAGCAGTACTTC. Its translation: CASTEDSFNEQYF.

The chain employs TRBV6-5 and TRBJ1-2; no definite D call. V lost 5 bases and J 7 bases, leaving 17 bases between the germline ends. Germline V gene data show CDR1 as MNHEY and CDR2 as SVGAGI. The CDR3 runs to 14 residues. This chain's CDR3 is CASSQTLLYGGYTF. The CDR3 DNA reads TGTGCCAGCAGTCAAACGTTACTGTACGGTGGCTACACCTTC.

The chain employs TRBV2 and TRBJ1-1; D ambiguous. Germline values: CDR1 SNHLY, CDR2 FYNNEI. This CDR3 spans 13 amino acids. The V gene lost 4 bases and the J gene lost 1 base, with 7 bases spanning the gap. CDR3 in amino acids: CASSAERNTEAFF. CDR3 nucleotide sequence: TGTGCCAGCAGTGCAGAACGGAACACTGAAGCTTTCTTT.

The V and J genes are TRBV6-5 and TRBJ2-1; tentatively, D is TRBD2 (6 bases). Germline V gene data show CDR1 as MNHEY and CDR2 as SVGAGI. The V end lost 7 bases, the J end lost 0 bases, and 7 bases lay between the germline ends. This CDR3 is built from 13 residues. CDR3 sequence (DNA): TGTGCCAGCACCGGGGGCTCCTACAATGAGCAGTTCTTC. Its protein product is CASTGGSYNEQFF.

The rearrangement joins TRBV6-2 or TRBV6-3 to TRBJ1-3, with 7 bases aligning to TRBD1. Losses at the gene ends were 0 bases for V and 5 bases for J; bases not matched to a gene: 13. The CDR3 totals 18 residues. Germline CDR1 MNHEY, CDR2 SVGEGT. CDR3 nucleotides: TGTGCCAGCAGTTACTCGGCTTTCCCGGACAGGCTACGAAACACCATATATTTT. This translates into CASSYSAFPDRLRNTIYF.

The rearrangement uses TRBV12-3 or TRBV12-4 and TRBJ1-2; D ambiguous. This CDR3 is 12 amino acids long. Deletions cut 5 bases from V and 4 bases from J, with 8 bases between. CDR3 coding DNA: TGTGCCAGCAGTGAATACAGCTATGGCTACACCTTC. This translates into CASSEYSYGYTF.

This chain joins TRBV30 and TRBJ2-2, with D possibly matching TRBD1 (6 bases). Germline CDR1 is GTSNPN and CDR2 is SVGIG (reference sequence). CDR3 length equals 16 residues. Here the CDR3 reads CALEGVWGMNTGELFF. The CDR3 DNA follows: TGTGCTTTAGAGGGGGTTTGGGGTATGAACACCGGGGAGCTGTTTTTT.

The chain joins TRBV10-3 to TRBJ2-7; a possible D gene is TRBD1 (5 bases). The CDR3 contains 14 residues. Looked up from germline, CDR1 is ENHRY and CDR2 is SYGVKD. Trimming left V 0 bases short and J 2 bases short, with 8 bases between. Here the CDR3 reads CAISESPRAYEQYF. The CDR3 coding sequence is TGTGCCATCAGTGAGTCGCCCAGGGCCTACGAGCAGTACTTC.

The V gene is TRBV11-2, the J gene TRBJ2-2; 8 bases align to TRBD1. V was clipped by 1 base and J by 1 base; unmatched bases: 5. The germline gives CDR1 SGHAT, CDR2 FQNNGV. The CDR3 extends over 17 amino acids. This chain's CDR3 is CASSLGSGGGNTGELFF. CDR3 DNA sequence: TGTGCCAGCAGCTTAGGGTCAGGGGGCGGGAACACCGGGGAGCTGTTTTTT. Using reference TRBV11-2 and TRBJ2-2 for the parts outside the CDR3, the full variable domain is EAGVAQSPRYKIIEKRQSVAFWCNPISGHATLYWYQQILGQGPKLLIQFQNNGVVDDSQLPKDRFSAERLKGVDSTLKIQPAKLEDSAVYLCASSLGSGGGNTGELFFGEGSRLTVL.

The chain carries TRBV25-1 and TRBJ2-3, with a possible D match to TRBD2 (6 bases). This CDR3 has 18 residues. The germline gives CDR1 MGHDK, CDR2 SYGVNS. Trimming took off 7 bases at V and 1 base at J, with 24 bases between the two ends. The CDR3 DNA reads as TGTGCCAGCACCGAAGGCGGGTTTCAGAGGAGGGGCACAGATACGCAGTATTTT. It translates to CASTEGGFQRRGTDTQYF.

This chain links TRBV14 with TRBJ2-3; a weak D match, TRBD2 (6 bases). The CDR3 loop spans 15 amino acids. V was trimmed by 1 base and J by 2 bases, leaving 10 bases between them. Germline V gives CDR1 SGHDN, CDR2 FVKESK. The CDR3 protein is CASSQGGVITDTQYF. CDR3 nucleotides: TGTGCCAGCAGCCAAGGGGGGGTAATCACAGATACGCAGTATTTT. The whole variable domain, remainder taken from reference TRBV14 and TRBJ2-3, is EAGVTQFPSHSVIEKGQTVTLRCDPISGHDNLYWYRRVMGKEIKFLLHFVKESKQDESGMPNNRFLAERTGGTYSTLKVQPAELEDSGVYFCASSQGGVITDTQYFGPGTRLTVL.